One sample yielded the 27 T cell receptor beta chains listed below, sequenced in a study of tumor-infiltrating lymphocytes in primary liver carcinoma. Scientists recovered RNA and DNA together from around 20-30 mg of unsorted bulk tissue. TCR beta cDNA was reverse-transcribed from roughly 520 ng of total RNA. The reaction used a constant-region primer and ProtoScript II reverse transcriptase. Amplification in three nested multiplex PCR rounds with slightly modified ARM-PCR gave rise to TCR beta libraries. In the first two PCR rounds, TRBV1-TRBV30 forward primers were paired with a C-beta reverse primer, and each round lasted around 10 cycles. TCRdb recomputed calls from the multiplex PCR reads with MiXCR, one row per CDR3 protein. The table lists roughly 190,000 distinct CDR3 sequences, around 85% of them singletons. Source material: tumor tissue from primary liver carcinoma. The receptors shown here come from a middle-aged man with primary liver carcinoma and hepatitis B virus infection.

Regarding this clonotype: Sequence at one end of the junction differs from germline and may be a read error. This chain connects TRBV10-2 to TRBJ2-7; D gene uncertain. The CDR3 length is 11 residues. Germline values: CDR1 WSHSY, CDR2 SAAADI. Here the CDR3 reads CASSESYEQYF. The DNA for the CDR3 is TGTGCCAGCAGTGAAAGCTACGAGCAGTACTTC.

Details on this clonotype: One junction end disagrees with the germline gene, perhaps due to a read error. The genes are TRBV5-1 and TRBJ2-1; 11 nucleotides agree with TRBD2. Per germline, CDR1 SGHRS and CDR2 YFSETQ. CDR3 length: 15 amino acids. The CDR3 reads CSSSARLAGNNEQFF. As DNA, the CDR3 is TGCTCCAGCAGCGCGCGACTAGCGGGGAACAATGAGCAGTTCTTC.

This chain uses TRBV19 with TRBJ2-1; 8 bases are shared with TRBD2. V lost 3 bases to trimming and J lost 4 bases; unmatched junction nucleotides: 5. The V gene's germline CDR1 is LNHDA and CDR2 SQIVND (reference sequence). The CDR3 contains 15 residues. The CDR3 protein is CASSMGAGVYNEQFF. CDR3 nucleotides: TGTGCCAGTAGTATGGGAGCGGGAGTTTACAATGAGCAGTTCTTC.

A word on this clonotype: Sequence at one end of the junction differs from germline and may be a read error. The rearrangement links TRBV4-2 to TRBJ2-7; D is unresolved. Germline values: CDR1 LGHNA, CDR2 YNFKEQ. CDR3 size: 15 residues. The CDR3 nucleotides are TGTGCCAGCAGCCTTAGCTGGGCCAACTCCTACGAACAGTACTTC. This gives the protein CASSLSWANSYEQYF.

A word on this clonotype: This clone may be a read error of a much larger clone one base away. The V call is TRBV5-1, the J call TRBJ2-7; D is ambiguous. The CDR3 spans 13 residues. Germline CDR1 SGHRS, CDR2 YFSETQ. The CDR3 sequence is CASTLVTSYEQYF. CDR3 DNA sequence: TGCGCCAGCACCTTGGTGACGTCCTACGAGCAGTACTTC.

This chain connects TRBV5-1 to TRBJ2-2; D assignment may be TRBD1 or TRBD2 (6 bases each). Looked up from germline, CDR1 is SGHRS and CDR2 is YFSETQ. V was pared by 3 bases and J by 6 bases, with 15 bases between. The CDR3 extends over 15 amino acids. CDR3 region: CASSWGGQSPGELFF. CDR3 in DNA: TGCGCCAGCAGCTGGGGAGGACAGTCCCCCGGGGAGCTGTTTTTT. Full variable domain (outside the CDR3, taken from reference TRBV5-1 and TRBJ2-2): KAGVTQTPRYLIKTRGQQVTLSCSPISGHRSVSWYQQTPGQGLQFLFEYFSETQRNKGNFPGRFSGRQFSNSRSEMNVSTLELGDSALYLCASSWGGQSPGELFFGEGSRLTVL.

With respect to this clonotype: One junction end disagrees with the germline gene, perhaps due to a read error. CDR3 region: CSSNQDPGIAGNQPQHF. CDR3 sequence (DNA): TGCTCCAGCAACCAAGATCCGGGGATCGCCGGGAATCAGCCCCAGCATTTT. The chain recombines TRBV4-1 with TRBJ1-5; D remains ambiguous. The CDR3 is 17 residues long. Germline CDR1 and CDR2: MGHRA and YSYEKL.

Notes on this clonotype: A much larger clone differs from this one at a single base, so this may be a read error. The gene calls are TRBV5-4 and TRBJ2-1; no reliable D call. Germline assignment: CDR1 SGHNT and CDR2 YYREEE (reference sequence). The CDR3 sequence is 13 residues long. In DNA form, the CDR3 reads TGTGTCAGCAGCGCCTACAAGGTCAATGAGCAGTTCTTC. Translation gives CVSSAYKVNEQFF.

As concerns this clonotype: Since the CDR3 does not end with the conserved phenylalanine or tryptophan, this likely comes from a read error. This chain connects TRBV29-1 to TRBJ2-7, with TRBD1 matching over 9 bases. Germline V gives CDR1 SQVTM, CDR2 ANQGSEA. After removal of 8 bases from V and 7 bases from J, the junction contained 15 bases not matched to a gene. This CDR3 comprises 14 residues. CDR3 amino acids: CSIQVTGGEGEQYS. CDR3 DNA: TGCAGCATACAAGTTACAGGGGGCGAGGGAGAGCAGTACTCC.

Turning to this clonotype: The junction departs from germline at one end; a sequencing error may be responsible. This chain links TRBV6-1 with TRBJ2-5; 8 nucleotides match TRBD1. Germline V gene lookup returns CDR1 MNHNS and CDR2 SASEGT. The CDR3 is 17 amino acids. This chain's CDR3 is CATSEYVPGQGHETQYF. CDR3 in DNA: TGTGCCACCAGTGAGTACGTCCCCGGACAGGGTCATGAGACCCAGTACTTC.

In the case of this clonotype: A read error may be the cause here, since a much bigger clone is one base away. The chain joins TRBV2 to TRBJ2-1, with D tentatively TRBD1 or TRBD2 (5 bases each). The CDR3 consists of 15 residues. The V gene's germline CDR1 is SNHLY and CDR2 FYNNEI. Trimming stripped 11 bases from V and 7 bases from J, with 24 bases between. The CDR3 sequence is CASSLGADPLNEQFF. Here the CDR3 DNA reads TGTGCCTCCAGCCTCGGGGCAGACCCTTTGAATGAGCAGTTCTTC.

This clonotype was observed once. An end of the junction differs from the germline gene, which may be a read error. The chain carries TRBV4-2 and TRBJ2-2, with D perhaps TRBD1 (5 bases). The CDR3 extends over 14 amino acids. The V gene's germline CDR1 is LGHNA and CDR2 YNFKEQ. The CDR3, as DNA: TGTGCCAGCACCGGGTCAGGGAACACGGGGGAGCTGTTTTTT. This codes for CASTGSGNTGELFF.

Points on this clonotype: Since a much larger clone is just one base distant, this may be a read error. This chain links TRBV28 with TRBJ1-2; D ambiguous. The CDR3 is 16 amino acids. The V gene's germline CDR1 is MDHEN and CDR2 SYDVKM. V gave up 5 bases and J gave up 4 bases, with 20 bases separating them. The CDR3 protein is CASSPVLVGRLYGYTF. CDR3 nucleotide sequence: TGTGCCAGCAGTCCCGTGTTAGTAGGACGGCTCTATGGCTACACCTTC.

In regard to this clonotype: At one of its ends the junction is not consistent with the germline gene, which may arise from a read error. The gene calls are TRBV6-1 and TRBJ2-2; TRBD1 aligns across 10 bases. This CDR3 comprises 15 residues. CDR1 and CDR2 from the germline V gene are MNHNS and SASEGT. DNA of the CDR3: TGTGCCACCCGGACCGGGACAGGGGAAAGCGGGGAGCTGCTTTTC. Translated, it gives CATRTGTGESGELLF.

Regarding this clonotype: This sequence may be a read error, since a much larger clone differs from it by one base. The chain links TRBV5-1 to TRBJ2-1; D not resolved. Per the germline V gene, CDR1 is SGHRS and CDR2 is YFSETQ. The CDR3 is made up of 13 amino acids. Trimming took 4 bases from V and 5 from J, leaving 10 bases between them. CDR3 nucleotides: TGCGCCAGCAGCACATTACAGAACAATGAGCAGTTCTTC. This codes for CASSTLQNNEQFF.

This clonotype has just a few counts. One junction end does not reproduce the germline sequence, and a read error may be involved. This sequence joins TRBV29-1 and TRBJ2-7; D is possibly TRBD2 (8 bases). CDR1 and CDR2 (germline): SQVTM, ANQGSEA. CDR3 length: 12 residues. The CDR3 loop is CSGTAHAGEQYF. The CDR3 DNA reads TGTAGCGGGACAGCCCACGCGGGCGAGCAGTACTTC.

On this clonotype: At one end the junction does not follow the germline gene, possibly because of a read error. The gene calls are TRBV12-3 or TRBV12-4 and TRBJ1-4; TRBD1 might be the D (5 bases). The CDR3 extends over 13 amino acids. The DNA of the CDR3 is TGTGCCAGTAGTTTAGTGGGGACTGAAGAACTGTTTTTT. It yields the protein CASSLVGTEELFF.

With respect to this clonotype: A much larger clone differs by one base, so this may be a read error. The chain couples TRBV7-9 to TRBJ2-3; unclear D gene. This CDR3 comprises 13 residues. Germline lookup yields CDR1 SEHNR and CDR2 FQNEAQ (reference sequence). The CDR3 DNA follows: TGTGCCAGCAGCTTAGCTCACACAGATGCGCAGTATTTT. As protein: CASSLAHTDAQYF. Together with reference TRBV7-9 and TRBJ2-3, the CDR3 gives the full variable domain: DTGVSQNPRHKITKRGQNVTFRCDPISEHNRLYWYRQTLGQGPEFLTYFQNEAQLEKSRLLSDRFSAERPKGSFSTLEIQRTEQGDSAMYLCASSLAHTDAQYFGPGTRLTVL.

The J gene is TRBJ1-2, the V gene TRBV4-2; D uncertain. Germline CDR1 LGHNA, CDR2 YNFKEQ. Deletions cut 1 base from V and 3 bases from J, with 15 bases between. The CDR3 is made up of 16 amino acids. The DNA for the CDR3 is TGTGCCAGCAGCCAAGGTGCCGGCGCCCTTTACTATGGCTACACCTTC. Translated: CASSQGAGALYYGYTF.

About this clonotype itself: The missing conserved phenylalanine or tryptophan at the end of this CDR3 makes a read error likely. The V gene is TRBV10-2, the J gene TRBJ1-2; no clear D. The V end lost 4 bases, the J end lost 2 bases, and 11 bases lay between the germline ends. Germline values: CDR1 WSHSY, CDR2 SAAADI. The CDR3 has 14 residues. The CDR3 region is CASSGQWMNYGYTL. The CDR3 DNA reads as TGCGCCAGCAGTGGGCAGTGGATGAACTATGGCTACACCCTC.

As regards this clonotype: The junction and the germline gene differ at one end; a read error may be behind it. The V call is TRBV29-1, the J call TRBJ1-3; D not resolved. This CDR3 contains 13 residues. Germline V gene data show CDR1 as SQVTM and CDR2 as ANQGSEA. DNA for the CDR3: TGCAACGTTGTGAGGAACTCTGGAAACACCATATATTTT. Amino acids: CNVVRNSGNTIYF. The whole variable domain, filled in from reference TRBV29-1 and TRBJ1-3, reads SAVISQKPSRDICQRGTSLTIQCQVDSQVTMMFWYRQQPGQSLTLIATANQGSEATYESGFVIDKFPISRPNLTFSTLTVSNMSPEDSSIYLCNVVRNSGNTIYFGEGSWLTVV.

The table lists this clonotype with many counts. CDR3 protein: CASSFPESPAKNIQYF. The CDR3 DNA reads TGTGCCAGCAGTTTTCCCGAGTCCCCTGCGAAAAACATTCAGTACTTC. The genes are TRBV28 and TRBJ2-4; D unresolved. Trimming shortened V by 3 bases and J by 4 bases, and 16 bases separated the two germline ends. CDR3 length equals 16 residues. CDR1 is MDHEN and CDR2 is SYDVKM in the germline V gene. Together with reference TRBV28 and TRBJ2-4, the CDR3 gives the full variable domain: DVKVTQSSRYLVKRTGEKVFLECVQDMDHENMFWYRQDPGLGLRLIYFSYDVKMKEKGDIPEGYSVSREKKERFSLILESASTNQTSMYLCASSFPESPAKNIQYFGAGTRLSVL.

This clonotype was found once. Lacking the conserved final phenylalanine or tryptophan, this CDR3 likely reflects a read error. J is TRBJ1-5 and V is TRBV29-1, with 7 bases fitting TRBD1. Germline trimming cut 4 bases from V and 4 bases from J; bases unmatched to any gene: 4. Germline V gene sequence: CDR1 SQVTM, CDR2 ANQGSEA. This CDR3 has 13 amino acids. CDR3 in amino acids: CSVVGQSNQPQHS. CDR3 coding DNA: TGCAGCGTTGTGGGACAGTCTAATCAGCCCCAGCATTCT.

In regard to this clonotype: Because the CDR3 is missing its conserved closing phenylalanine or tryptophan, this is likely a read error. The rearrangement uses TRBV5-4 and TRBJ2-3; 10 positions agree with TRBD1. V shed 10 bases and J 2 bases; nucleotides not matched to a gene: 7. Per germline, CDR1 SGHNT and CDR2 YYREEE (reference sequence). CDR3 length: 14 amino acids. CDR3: CAAWDRGLTDTQYL. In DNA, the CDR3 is TGTGCCGCCTGGGACAGGGGACTCACAGATACGCAGTATCTT.

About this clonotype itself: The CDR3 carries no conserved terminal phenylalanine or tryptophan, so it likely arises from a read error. CDR3 protein: CASSRAGSYNEQFY. CDR3 coding DNA: TGTGCCAGCAGCCGCGCGGGCAGCTACAATGAGCAGTTCTAC. This sequence joins TRBV5-4 and TRBJ2-1; D might be TRBD2 (5 bases). V was pared by 4 bases and J by 3 bases, with 11 bases between. This CDR3 is 14 amino acids long. Germline V gene data show CDR1 as SGHNT and CDR2 as YYREEE (reference sequence).

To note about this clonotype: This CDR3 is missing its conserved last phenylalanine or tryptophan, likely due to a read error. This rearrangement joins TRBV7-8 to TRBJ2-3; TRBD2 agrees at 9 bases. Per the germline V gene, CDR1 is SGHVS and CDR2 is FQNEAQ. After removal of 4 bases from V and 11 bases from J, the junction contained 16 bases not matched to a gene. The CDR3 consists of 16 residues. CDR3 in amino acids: CASSSPGISGSSRQYL. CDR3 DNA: TGTGCCAGCAGCTCCCCCGGGATTAGCGGGAGTAGTAGGCAGTATTTG.

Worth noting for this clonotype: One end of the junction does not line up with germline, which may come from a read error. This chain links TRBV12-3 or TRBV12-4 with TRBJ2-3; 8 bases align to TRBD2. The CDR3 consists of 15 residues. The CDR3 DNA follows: TGTGCCAACAGTCCACAGCGGGAGAGGCCAGATACGCAGTATTTT. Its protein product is CANSPQRERPDTQYF.